These 18 T cell receptor beta chains came from one sample sequenced in a study of B cell selection in AIRE deficiency. Regulatory T cells were sorted as CD4+CD25hiCD127low/negative cells. The data were produced by immunoSEQ multiplex PCR, yet TCRdb's version contains in-frame clones alone and is incomplete. Of 20,000 to 30,000 clones in the sample, about 92% were seen once. Sequencing used CD4+CD25+ Tregs sorted from PBMCs. All receptors come from a human donor in good health.

This clone was recorded once. The genes are TRBV19 and TRBJ2-2; TRBD2 is a possible D gene (6 bases). V lost 4 bases and J lost 1, with 16 bases in between. This CDR3 has 17 residues. In germline, CDR1 is LNHDA, CDR2 SQIVND (reference sequence). The CDR3 DNA reads TGTGCCAGTAGTAAAAACCGGGACTGGAAGAACACCGGGGAGCTGTTTTTT. It codes for CASSKNRDWKNTGELFF.

This chain joins TRBV7-8 and TRBJ2-1; 16 positions agree with TRBD2. Germline assignment: CDR1 SGHVS and CDR2 FQNEAQ. The CDR3 has 18 residues. With 5 bases clipped from V and 8 bases from J, the junction kept 12 bases outside the gene matches. This CDR3 is CASSAGLAGGPRSYEQFF. The DNA of the CDR3 is TGTGCCAGCAGCGCGGGACTAGCGGGGGGGCCCCGATCATATGAGCAGTTCTTC.

This chain uses TRBV7-2 with TRBJ1-1; D gene unclear. The length of the CDR3 is 13 residues. Trimming removed 1 base at V and 8 bases at J, with 11 bases between. Per germline, CDR1 SGHTA and CDR2 FQGNSA. CDR3 loop: CASSLETALEAFF. The CDR3 coding sequence is TGTGCCAGCAGCTTAGAAACAGCCTTAGAAGCTTTCTTT.

This clone has only a few counts. The chain combines TRBV7-3 with TRBJ1-6; D not resolved. V dropped 5 bases and J dropped 8 bases, with 10 bases sitting between them. The CDR3 sequence is 13 residues long. CDR1 and CDR2 from the germline V gene are SGHTA and FQGTGA. The CDR3, as DNA: TGTGCCAGCAGCCAACAGTTGGATTCACCCCTCCACTTT. This codes for CASSQQLDSPLHF.

The chain uses TRBV5-5 and TRBJ2-3; 11 bases agree with TRBD2. CDR1 is SGHKS and CDR2 is YYEKEE in the germline V gene (reference sequence). The V and J ends lost 4 bases and 2 bases, in that order; junction bases with no gene match: 6. The CDR3 loop spans 16 amino acids. The chain's CDR3 is CASSGLTSGVTDTQYF. CDR3 nucleotides: TGTGCCAGCAGCGGCTTGACTAGCGGGGTCACAGATACGCAGTATTTT.

The V gene is TRBV19, the J gene TRBJ1-2, with TRBD1 identical over 10 bases. With V trimmed by 4 bases and J by 9 bases, 2 bases remained unmatched. From germline, CDR1 is LNHDA and CDR2 SQIVND (reference sequence). This CDR3 region has 12 residues. The CDR3, as DNA: TGTGCCAGTAGTACGGGACAGGGGCGCTACACCTTC. It codes for CASSTGQGRYTF.

This chain connects TRBV19 to TRBJ2-7; 9 bases match TRBD1. The CDR3 covers 14 residues. Trimming cost V 6 bases and J 4 bases; bases outside gene matches: 7. The V gene's germline CDR1 is LNHDA and CDR2 SQIVND (reference sequence). CDR3 DNA: TGTGCCAGTAGGCTCAGGGACAGGGATTACGAGCAGTACTTC. Its translation is CASRLRDRDYEQYF.

This clone was recorded once. V gene TRBV20-1 combines with J gene TRBJ1-2; a possible D gene is TRBD1 (5 bases). V was trimmed by 5 bases and J by 7 bases, leaving 11 bases between them. The CDR3 covers 11 residues. Germline V gene data show CDR1 as DFQATT and CDR2 as SNEGSKA (reference sequence). The CDR3 loop reads CSAQGEGGYTF. CDR3 sequence (DNA): TGCAGTGCTCAGGGAGAGGGTGGCTACACCTTC.

The chain carries TRBV19 and TRBJ2-1; TRBD1 is a possible D gene (6 bases). CDR3 size: 14 residues. Germline CDR1 is LNHDA and CDR2 is SQIVND (reference sequence). V gave up 4 bases and J gave up 7 bases, with 14 bases separating them. The CDR3 loop is CASSTNRVGNEQFF. In nucleotides, the CDR3 is TGTGCCAGTAGTACCAACAGGGTCGGGAATGAGCAGTTCTTC. Together with reference TRBV19 and TRBJ2-1, the CDR3 gives the full variable domain: DGGITQSPKYLFRKEGQNVTLSCEQNLNHDAMYWYRQDPGQGLRLIYYSQIVNDFQKGDIAEGYSVSREKKESFPLTVTSAQKNPTAFYLCASSTNRVGNEQFFGPGTRLTVL.

This clone was observed a single time. This chain connects TRBV2 to TRBJ1-3; D is unresolved. The CDR3 sequence is 14 residues long. The germline V gene has CDR1 SNHLY and CDR2 FYNNEI. The V and J ends lost 2 bases and 9 bases respectively, with 14 bases between them. CDR3 DNA: TGTGCCAGCAGTGAATGGCGGAACCGAGGCACCATATATTTT. Translated: CASSEWRNRGTIYF.

V gene TRBV7-2 combines with J gene TRBJ1-4; D is uncertain. CDR1 SGHTA and CDR2 FQGNSA come from the germline V gene. Trimming removed 2 bases at V and 0 bases at J, with 7 bases between. This CDR3 has 15 amino acids. As DNA, the CDR3 is TGTGCCAGCAGCTTACAGGTTTCAACTAATGAAAAACTGTTTTTT. This sequence encodes CASSLQVSTNEKLFF. The full variable domain, in which reference TRBV7-2 and TRBJ1-4 provide the parts outside the CDR3, is GAGVSQSPSNKVTEKGKDVELRCDPISGHTALYWYRQSLGQGLEFLIYFQGNSAPDKSGLPSDRFSAERTGGSVSTLTIQRTQQEDSAVYLCASSLQVSTNEKLFFGSGTQLSVL.

The chain has TRBV9 and TRBJ1-5; D might be TRBD1 (5 bases). The germline gives CDR1 SGDLS, CDR2 YYNGEE. Trimming shortened V by 3 bases and J by 7 bases, and 14 bases separated the two germline ends. The CDR3 is made up of 14 amino acids. The CDR3: CASSARGTGQPQHF. The CDR3 bases are TGTGCCAGCAGCGCCCGGGGCACGGGACAGCCCCAGCATTTT.

This clone was picked up one time. The chain recombines TRBV30 with TRBJ1-6; D is unresolved. The V end lost 3 bases, the J end lost 7 bases, and 7 bases lay between the germline ends. The germline CDR1 and CDR2 sequences are GTSNPN and SVGIG (reference sequence). This CDR3 is built from 12 residues. The CDR3 here is CAWRGGNSPLHF. The CDR3 DNA reads as TGTGCCTGGAGGGGCGGAAATTCACCCCTCCACTTT.

The chain carries TRBV19 and TRBJ2-1, with D unclear. Per germline, CDR1 LNHDA and CDR2 SQIVND (reference sequence). The CDR3 totals 14 residues. Trimming pared 7 bases from V and 2 bases from J, leaving 12 bases between. The CDR3 DNA reads as TGTGCCAGTAACACACCCGGGCCCTACAATGAGCAGTTCTTC. It is translated as CASNTPGPYNEQFF.

The gene calls are TRBV7-6 and TRBJ2-5; no firm D call. The CDR3 is made up of 14 amino acids. V was trimmed by 5 bases and J by 2 bases, leaving 12 bases between them. Germline CDR1 is SGHVS and CDR2 is FNYEAQ. CDR3 bases: TGTGCCAGCAGCCCGGACGTAACGCAAGAGACCCAGTACTTC. It is translated as CASSPDVTQETQYF.

The rearrangement links TRBV7-9 to TRBJ1-2; 9 bases map to TRBD1. CDR3 length: 14 residues. J lost 6 bases, V lost 3 bases, and 5 bases had no gene match. CDR1 is SEHNR and CDR2 is FQNEAQ in the germline V gene (reference sequence). CDR3 sequence reads: CASSLDRGINGYTF. In DNA form, the CDR3 reads TGTGCCAGCAGCTTGGACAGGGGAATAAATGGCTACACCTTC. Drawing the rest from reference TRBV7-9 and TRBJ1-2, the complete variable domain is DTGVSQNPRHKITKRGQNVTFRCDPISEHNRLYWYRQTLGQGPEFLTYFQNEAQLEKSRLLSDRFSAERPKGSFSTLEIQRTEQGDSAMYLCASSLDRGINGYTFGSGTRLTVV.

As for this clone: The junction does not match germline at one end; this may be a read error. The same CDR3 is also encoded by other DNA sequences in this sample. The J gene is TRBJ1-2, the V gene TRBV6-5; possible D gene TRBD1, 6 bases. The CDR3 contains 13 residues. Germline V gene sequence: CDR1 MNHEY, CDR2 SVGAGI. CDR3 loop: CASTRGITYGYTF. The CDR3 coding sequence is TGTGCTAGCACGAGGGGGATAACTTATGGCTACACCTTC.

The chain combines TRBV29-1 with TRBJ1-2; D gene ambiguous. Trimming took off 0 bases at V and 4 bases at J, with 12 bases between the two ends. The germline CDR1 and CDR2 sequences are SQVTM and ANQGSEA. The CDR3 length is 14 residues. The CDR3 nucleotides are TGCAGCGTTGAAGACAGCCTAGTACCCTATGGCTACACCTTC. It yields the protein CSVEDSLVPYGYTF.